The 30 T cell receptor beta chains below were found in one sample sequenced in a study of shared clonotypes between healthy human individuals. The protocol was immunoSEQ multiplex PCR, while the TCRdb copy is restricted to in-frame clones and leaves out a portion. The sample lists roughly 700,000 clones; about 74% were seen once. Sequencing used memory CD4+ T cells sorted from blood. Subset reported: CD45RA-negative fraction. All receptors come from a woman aged 25 to 39 in good health.

The V call is TRBV5-5, the J call TRBJ2-7; TRBD1 or TRBD2 may be the D gene (5 bases each). Germline V lookup: CDR1 SGHKS, CDR2 YYEKEE (reference sequence). There are 15 residues in the CDR3. Trimming cost V 4 bases and J 0 bases, with 14 bases left between them. The CDR3 DNA reads as TGTGCCAGCAGCCGGGACGGCGATAGCTCCTACGAGCAGTACTTC. Its translation: CASSRDGDSSYEQYF.

On this clone itself: Other DNA sequences of this sample code for an identical CDR3. The chain combines TRBV9 with TRBJ1-3, with 7 bases fitting TRBD1. Germline loops: CDR1 SGDLS, CDR2 YYNGEE. Germline trimming cut 2 bases from V and 0 bases from J; bases unmatched to any gene: 5. CDR3 length: 16 amino acids. The chain's CDR3 is CASSVGTAFSGNTIYF. The CDR3 DNA is TGTGCCAGCAGCGTGGGGACAGCCTTCTCTGGAAACACCATATATTTT.

The chain links TRBV19 to TRBJ1-2; a possible D gene is TRBD1 (5 bases). Germline CDR1 reads LNHDA; CDR2 reads SQIVND (reference sequence). V lost 6 bases, J lost 4 bases, and 12 bases lay in between. CDR3 size: 13 residues. DNA for the CDR3: TGTGCCAGTAGCGTCAGGGAGTCCTATGGCTACACCTTC. Its translation is CASSVRESYGYTF. The entire variable domain, with the rest obtained from reference TRBV19 and TRBJ1-2, is as follows: DGGITQSPKYLFRKEGQNVTLSCEQNLNHDAMYWYRQDPGQGLRLIYYSQIVNDFQKGDIAEGYSVSREKKESFPLTVTSAQKNPTAFYLCASSVRESYGYTFGSGTRLTVV.

This chain joins TRBV5-4 and TRBJ1-1, with a tentative D call TRBD1 (5 bases). Germline CDR1 and CDR2: SGHNT and YYREEE (reference sequence). There are 14 residues in the CDR3. Trimming cost V 3 bases and J 0 bases, with 9 bases left between them. CDR3 sequence (DNA): TGTGCCAGCAGCTCAGCAGGGATGAACACTGAAGCTTTCTTT. Encoded protein: CASSSAGMNTEAFF.

J is TRBJ2-5 and V is TRBV2, with 8 bases matching TRBD2. The junction had 4 bases not matched to a gene; V was cut back by 6 bases and J by 4 bases. Germline V lookup: CDR1 SNHLY, CDR2 FYNNEI. This CDR3 is built from 13 residues. The CDR3 protein is CASRPGGAETQYF. CDR3 DNA: TGTGCCAGCAGACCCGGGGGGGCAGAGACCCAGTACTTC.

The J gene is TRBJ1-3, the V gene TRBV5-1, with 7 bases matching TRBD1. Trimming at V came to 4 bases and at J to 9 bases, leaving 10 bases not matched to a gene. Looked up from germline, CDR1 is SGHRS and CDR2 is YFSETQ. CDR3 size: 14 residues. The CDR3: CASSPQGSAGTIYF. CDR3 sequence (DNA): TGCGCCAGCAGCCCACAGGGGTCCGCAGGCACCATATATTTT.

The chain carries TRBV14 and TRBJ1-4, with unresolved D. Trimming removed 1 base at V and 0 bases at J, with 9 bases between. Per germline, CDR1 SGHDN and CDR2 FVKESK. The CDR3 is 16 amino acids. CDR3 in DNA: TGTGCCAGCAGCCAAGGTCGCCCAGCAACTAATGAAAAACTGTTTTTT. It is translated as CASSQGRPATNEKLFF.

J is TRBJ1-1 and V is TRBV5-5; D ambiguous. V shed 0 bases and J shed 3 bases, with 6 bases lying between them. The CDR3 consists of 13 residues. The germline gives CDR1 SGHKS, CDR2 YYEKEE (reference sequence). This CDR3 reads CASSLGGHTEAFF. The CDR3 bases are TGTGCCAGCAGCTTGGGCGGACACACTGAAGCTTTCTTT.

Turning to this clone: The same CDR3 arises from other DNA sequences in this sample as well. The chain joins TRBV30 to TRBJ1-4, with D maybe TRBD1 (6 bases). CDR3 length equals 13 residues. The germline V gene has CDR1 GTSNPN and CDR2 SVGIG (reference sequence). The V and J ends lost 0 bases and 8 bases respectively, with 10 bases between them. This chain's CDR3 is CAWSVQGGEKLFF. CDR3 nucleotide sequence: TGTGCCTGGAGTGTACAGGGAGGAGAAAAACTGTTTTTT.

V usage is TRBV28 and J usage is TRBJ2-5, with a possible D match to TRBD1 (8 bases). Per germline, CDR1 MDHEN and CDR2 SYDVKM. The CDR3 is 14 amino acids. V was shortened by 11 bases and J by 5 bases, with 21 bases between the two germline ends. Here the CDR3 reads CAAATGVGGETQYF. In nucleotides, the CDR3 is TGTGCCGCCGCGACAGGGGTCGGGGGGGAGACCCAGTACTTC.

The chain is built from TRBV29-1 and TRBJ2-1; 12 bases line up with TRBD2. Germline loops: CDR1 SQVTM, CDR2 ANQGSEA. This CDR3 comprises 16 residues. Trimming took 6 bases from V and 1 from J; bases not matched to a gene: 7. The DNA for the CDR3 is TGCAGCGTCACCGTAACTAGCGGGAGGTCCTACAATGAGCAGTTCTTC. Residues: CSVTVTSGRSYNEQFF.

This chain connects TRBV28 to TRBJ2-5; D is ambiguous. Looked up from germline, CDR1 is MDHEN and CDR2 is SYDVKM. The CDR3 runs 13 residues. V was pared by 2 bases and J by 5 bases, with 9 bases between. CDR3 nucleotide sequence: TGTGCCAGCAGTTTAGGGCGTTTGGAGACCCAGTACTTC. This translates into CASSLGRLETQYF.

The V gene is TRBV14, the J gene TRBJ1-5, with TRBD1 as a possible D gene (5 bases). The V and J ends lost 3 bases and 4 bases respectively, with 7 bases between them. Looked up from germline, CDR1 is SGHDN and CDR2 is FVKESK. The CDR3 has 13 amino acids. The CDR3 coding sequence is TGTGCCAGCAGCCAGGGGGGAAATCAGCCCCAGCATTTT. It is translated as CASSQGGNQPQHF.

The chain combines TRBV5-8 with TRBJ1-1; D gene unclear. The CDR3 spans 12 residues. From germline, CDR1 is SGHTS and CDR2 YDEGEE. Trimming shortened V by 2 bases and J by 3 bases, and 5 bases separated the two germline ends. CDR3 coding DNA: TGTGCCAGCAGCTTCATGGACACTGAAGCTTTCTTT. This encodes CASSFMDTEAFF.

The chain employs TRBV7-8 and TRBJ2-4; D gene uncertain. The CDR3 totals 14 residues. Trimming took off 1 base at V and 0 bases at J, with 4 bases between the two ends. CDR1 is SGHVS, CDR2 FQNEAQ, per germline. CDR3 protein: CASSLGGAKNIQYF. The CDR3, as DNA: TGTGCCAGCAGCTTAGGGGGAGCCAAAAACATTCAGTACTTC.

The chain joins TRBV28 to TRBJ1-5; D ambiguous. V was clipped by 1 base and J by 4 bases, with 14 bases between them. This CDR3 is 16 amino acids long. Per the germline V gene, CDR1 is MDHEN and CDR2 is SYDVKM. CDR3 loop: CASSLLHVRGNQPQHF. CDR3 nucleotides: TGTGCCAGCAGTTTATTGCATGTTCGAGGAAATCAGCCCCAGCATTTT.

The rearrangement links TRBV10-2 to TRBJ2-3; tentatively, D is TRBD2 (5 bases). Germline loops: CDR1 WSHSY, CDR2 SAAADI. CDR3 size: 16 residues. Trimming removed 0 bases at V and 7 bases at J, with 17 bases between. CDR3 sequence (DNA): TGCGCCAGCAGTGAGTCACCTGCTGGGAGTCGGAATACGCAGTATTTT. Translating gives CASSESPAGSRNTQYF.

The V call is TRBV9, the J call TRBJ2-7; 8 nucleotides line up with TRBD1. There are 15 residues in the CDR3. Germline lookup yields CDR1 SGDLS and CDR2 YYNGEE. Germline trimming cut 0 bases from V and 3 bases from J; bases unmatched to any gene: 5. DNA for the CDR3: TGTGCCAGCAGCGTAGGGGACAGGCCTGGCTACGAGCAGTACTTC. Its translation is CASSVGDRPGYEQYF.

This clone was seen only a few times. The rearrangement uses TRBV27 and TRBJ2-5; no reliable D call. Between the trimmed V and J ends, which lost 0 bases and 0 bases, there was a span of 8 bases. The germline gives CDR1 MNHEY, CDR2 SMNVEV (reference sequence). CDR3 length: 15 amino acids. The CDR3 here is CASSLSWVYQETQYF. DNA for the CDR3: TGTGCCAGCAGTTTATCGTGGGTGTACCAAGAGACCCAGTACTTC.

The chain links TRBV6-1 to TRBJ1-1; D ambiguous. Germline CDR1 is MNHNS and CDR2 is SASEGT. This CDR3 region has 14 residues. V was cut by 2 bases and J by 8 bases, with 15 bases left in between. The CDR3 DNA reads TGTGCCAGCAGTGAATTTGTAGGCGGGAGGGAAGCTTTCTTT. This encodes CASSEFVGGREAFF.

The chain carries TRBV2 and TRBJ1-1; 8 positions match TRBD1. This CDR3 region has 15 residues. CDR1 and CDR2 (germline): SNHLY, FYNNEI. The ends lost 5 bases at V and 4 bases at J; junction bases unmatched: 9. CDR3 sequence: CASSTLQGAGTEAFF. CDR3 coding DNA: TGTGCCAGCAGTACACTTCAGGGGGCAGGCACTGAAGCTTTCTTT.

This clone was counted once. The chain links TRBV2 to TRBJ1-1; D remains ambiguous. V was trimmed by 4 bases and J by 2 bases, leaving 11 bases between them. Germline CDR1 SNHLY, CDR2 FYNNEI. The CDR3 length is 14 residues. The CDR3 bases are TGTGCCAGCAGTGGTTGGGGAACTAACACTGAAGCTTTCTTT. It encodes CASSGWGTNTEAFF.

The table lists this clone with a count of one. V is TRBV28 and J is TRBJ1-2, with D possibly TRBD1 on 6 matching bases. With 5 bases removed from V and 6 bases from J, the gap between germline ends came to 19 bases. The CDR3 sequence is 15 residues long. Germline values: CDR1 MDHEN, CDR2 SYDVKM. The CDR3 bases are TGTGCCAGCAGTCCCGCAACCTGGGACATCGATGGCTACACCTTC. Protein sequence: CASSPATWDIDGYTF.

In its sample, this clone was seen many times. Additional DNA sequences in this sample encode the identical CDR3. This rearrangement joins TRBV27 to TRBJ1-1; maybe TRBD1 (6 bases). The CDR3 totals 14 residues. Germline V gives CDR1 MNHEY, CDR2 SMNVEV (reference sequence). The V end lost 4 bases, the J end lost 1 base, and 10 bases lay between the germline ends. As DNA, the CDR3 is TGTGCCAGCAGTTCCCTCAGGGGGAACACTGAAGCTTTCTTT. Translated, it gives CASSSLRGNTEAFF.

This rearrangement joins TRBV28 to TRBJ2-4, with D possibly matching TRBD1 (5 bases). Germline CDR1 MDHEN, CDR2 SYDVKM. The V gene lost 6 bases and the J gene lost 8 bases, with 20 bases spanning the gap. The CDR3 totals 15 residues. Written as DNA, the CDR3 is TGTGCCAGCAGCCCGTCGACAGCGCAGTTATACATTCAGTACTTC. This translates into CASSPSTAQLYIQYF.

This clone was observed a handful of times. The chain couples TRBV2 to TRBJ1-2, with D unclear. This CDR3 is 12 amino acids long. With 5 bases removed from V and 2 bases from J, the gap between germline ends came to 6 bases. The germline CDR1 and CDR2 sequences are SNHLY and FYNNEI. The CDR3 DNA reads TGTGCCAGCAGTCAGGCGAACTATGGCTACACCTTC. It codes for CASSQANYGYTF.

CDR3 sequence: CASSLIQGGYEQYF. Written as DNA, the CDR3 is TGCGCCAGCAGCTTGATACAGGGGGGCTACGAGCAGTACTTC. This chain links TRBV5-1 with TRBJ2-7, with 8 nucleotides matching TRBD1. CDR1 SGHRS and CDR2 YFSETQ come from the germline V gene. The CDR3 totals 14 residues. The junction had 3 bases not matched to a gene; V was cut back by 1 base and J by 3 bases.

The chain links TRBV7-8 to TRBJ1-5; a weak D match, TRBD1 (5 bases). This CDR3 has 15 amino acids. Germline values: CDR1 SGHVS, CDR2 FQNEAQ. Trimming took off 0 bases at V and 6 bases at J, with 12 bases between the two ends. The CDR3 sequence is CASSLAGGRFQPQHF. For the CDR3, the DNA is TGTGCCAGCAGCTTAGCCGGGGGTAGGTTTCAGCCCCAGCATTTT.

This chain links TRBV27 with TRBJ2-7; possibly TRBD1 for D (5 bases). The CDR3 is 13 residues long. V was cut by 3 bases and J by 6 bases, with 12 bases left in between. From germline, CDR1 is MNHEY and CDR2 SMNVEV (reference sequence). Written as DNA, the CDR3 is TGTGCCAGCAGTTTGTCGACAGAGGTCGAGCAGTACTTC. This gives the protein CASSLSTEVEQYF.

V gene TRBV27 combines with J gene TRBJ1-2; 9 positions match TRBD1. CDR3 length equals 14 residues. From germline, CDR1 is MNHEY and CDR2 SMNVEV (reference sequence). J gave up 1 base and V 6 bases, and 3 bases lay outside the gene matches. CDR3 coding DNA: TGTGCCAGCAGGCGACAGGGGGTTAACTATGGCTACACCTTC. Protein sequence: CASRRQGVNYGYTF.